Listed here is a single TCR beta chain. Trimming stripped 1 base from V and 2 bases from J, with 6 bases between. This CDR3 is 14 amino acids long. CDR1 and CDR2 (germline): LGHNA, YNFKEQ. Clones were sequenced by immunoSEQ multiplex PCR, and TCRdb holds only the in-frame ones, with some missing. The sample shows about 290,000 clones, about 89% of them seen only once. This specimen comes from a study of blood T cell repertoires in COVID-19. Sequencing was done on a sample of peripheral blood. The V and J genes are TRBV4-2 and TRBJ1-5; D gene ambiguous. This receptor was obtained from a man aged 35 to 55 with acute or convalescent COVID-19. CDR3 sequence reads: CASSQGVGNQPQHF. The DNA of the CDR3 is TGTGCCAGCAGCCAAGGAGTAGGCAATCAGCCCCAGCATTTT.